This T cell receptor (beta chain) was captured by sequencing in a study of early T cells in non-severe SARS-CoV-2 infection. The CDR3 length is 15 residues. Germline CDR1 is LGHDT and CDR2 is YNNKEL (reference sequence). V shed 6 bases, J shed 7 bases, and the junction held 11 bases outside the gene matches. TCRdb processed the 5' RACE reads anew with MiXCR; each CDR3 protein has one entry. The table has tens of thousands of distinct CDR3 sequences, roughly 9.4% seen once. Findings and limits, study-wide: VDJdb matching, biased toward anti-spike CD8 responses, missed private and CD4 specificities.

A note on this clonotype: Its target is unknown.

The genes are TRBV3-1 and TRBJ2-1, with 8 positions matching TRBD1. What was sequenced was whole blood. This clonotype was obtained from an adult who was a healthcare worker with PCR-confirmed SARS-CoV-2 infection or an uninfected control (not recorded which). Here the CDR3 DNA reads TGTGCCAGCAGATACGGACAGGGCCCGGGAAATGAGCAGTTCTTC. Translation: CASRYGQGPGNEQFF.